This T cell receptor (beta chain) appears in the sequencing data of a study of cytomegalovirus exposure and HLA in healthy donors. Study results and caveats: Later analysis identified a missense DCLRE1C variant that was linked to TCR beta V- and J-gene trimming. It was approximately 150 TCR beta chains that were listed as cytomegalovirus-associated. A later analysis by the authors found several of the most significant clusters apparently linked to common viral pathogens.

V was trimmed by 6 bases and J by 3 bases, leaving 18 bases between them. The CDR3 length is 15 residues. Germline lookup yields CDR1 MNHEY and CDR2 SVGAGI. A remark on this clone: Its antigen is unidentified.

In the PCR, 60 Vbeta and 13 Jbeta primers were used. Clones were sequenced by immunoSEQ multiplex PCR, and TCRdb holds only the in-frame ones, with some missing. This sample lists some 75,000 clones; its ten largest clones have under 6.5%. Donors were ostensibly healthy at sampling, although undocumented immune exposures were probable. This chain connects TRBV6-5 to TRBJ2-7; possibly TRBD1 for D (6 bases). The receptor comes from a man aged 40-49 years in good health and CMV-seronegative. The specimen sequenced was PBMCs. CDR3 in amino acids: CASSNSGHLFYEQYF. CDR3 in DNA: TGTGCCAGCAGCAACTCGGGACACCTTTTCTACGAGCAGTACTTC.